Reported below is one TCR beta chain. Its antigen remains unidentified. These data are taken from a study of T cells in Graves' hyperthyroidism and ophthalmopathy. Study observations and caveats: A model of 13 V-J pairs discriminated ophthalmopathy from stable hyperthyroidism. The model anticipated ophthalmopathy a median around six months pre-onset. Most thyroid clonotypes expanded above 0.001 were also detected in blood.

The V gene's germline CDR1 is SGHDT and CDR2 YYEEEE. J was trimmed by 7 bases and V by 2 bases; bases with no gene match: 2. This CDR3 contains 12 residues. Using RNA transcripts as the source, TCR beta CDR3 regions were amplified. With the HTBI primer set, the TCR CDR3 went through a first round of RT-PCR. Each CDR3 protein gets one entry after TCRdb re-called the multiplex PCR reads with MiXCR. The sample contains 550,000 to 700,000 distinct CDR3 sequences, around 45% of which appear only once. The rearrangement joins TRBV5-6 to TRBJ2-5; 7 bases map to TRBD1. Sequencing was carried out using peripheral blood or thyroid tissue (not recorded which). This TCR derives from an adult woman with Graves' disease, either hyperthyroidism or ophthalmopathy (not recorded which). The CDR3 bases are TGTGCCAGCAGCTTCCACAGGGGGACCCAGTACTTC. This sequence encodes CASSFHRGTQYF.